This TCR beta chain was sequenced for a study of regulatory T cells in long-lasting Graves disease. Study as a whole: Patients with new Graves' disease had used antithyroid drugs below 3 months.

Arm-PCR with iRepertoire HTBI primers amplified the CDR3 regions for these TCR beta libraries. A single record per CDR3 protein comes from TCRdb applying MiXCR to the multiplex PCR reads. The data show about 440,000 distinct CDR3 sequences, 14% to 15% seen once. CDR3 length: 18 residues. Trimming took 5 bases from V and 0 from J, leaving 20 bases between them. Germline values: CDR1 MDHEN, CDR2 SYDVKM. This clonotype turned up a few times. Time point in this sample: newly diagnosed GD, antithyroid drugs for less than 3 months. Following extraction of RNA from PBMCs, that RNA was used to make the TCR library. In addition, the sample was reused for a study of T cells in Graves' hyperthyroidism and ophthalmopathy. As that study records: Using the HTBI primer set, a first-round RT-PCR was run on the TCR CDR3.

The rearrangement uses TRBV28 and TRBJ1-5; possibly TRBD1 for D (5 bases). This receptor was taken from a woman in her twenties or thirties with Graves disease. Sequencing used peripheral blood mononuclear cells (PBMCs), obtained at new diagnosis, from a patient treated with antithyroid drugs. The CDR3 spells CASSGYRNRRFSNQPQHF. CDR3 nucleotide sequence: TGTGCCAGCAGTGGGTACAGGAATCGCCGATTTAGCAATCAGCCCCAGCATTTT.